This T cell receptor (beta chain) was captured by sequencing in a study of regulatory T cells in long-lasting Graves disease. Overall study: Patients newly diagnosed with Graves' had been on antithyroid drugs for under 3 months.

In this sample, this clonotype turned up many times. Time point of the sample: newly diagnosed GD, antithyroid drugs for less than 3 months. Scientists built the TCR library using RNA that was extracted from PBMCs. Construction of the TCR beta libraries employed iRepertoire HTBI primers in conjunction with Arm-PCR of CDR3 regions. TCRdb processed the multiplex PCR reads anew with MiXCR; each CDR3 protein has one entry. Of some 220,000 distinct CDR3 sequences listed, roughly 19% are singletons. These data were also filed under a second study, of T cells in Graves' hyperthyroidism and ophthalmopathy. Turning to that study: Blood also contained most expanded thyroid clonotypes above 0.001. Stable hyperthyroidism was told apart from ophthalmopathy by a model built on 13 V-J features.

This sequence was found in a woman aged 30 to 39 with Graves disease. This sample comprised peripheral blood mononuclear cells (PBMCs), obtained at new diagnosis, from a patient treated with antithyroid drugs.

CDR3 sequence (DNA): TGTGCCACCAGCATACTACCGGGACAGGGCTCCGAGCAGTACTTC. Its protein is CATSILPGQGSEQYF. The chain is built from TRBV15 and TRBJ2-7; 9 bases are shared with TRBD1. Trimming at V came to 4 bases and at J to 6 bases, leaving 10 bases not matched to a gene. In germline, CDR1 is LNHNV, CDR2 YYDKDF (reference sequence). There are 15 residues in the CDR3.